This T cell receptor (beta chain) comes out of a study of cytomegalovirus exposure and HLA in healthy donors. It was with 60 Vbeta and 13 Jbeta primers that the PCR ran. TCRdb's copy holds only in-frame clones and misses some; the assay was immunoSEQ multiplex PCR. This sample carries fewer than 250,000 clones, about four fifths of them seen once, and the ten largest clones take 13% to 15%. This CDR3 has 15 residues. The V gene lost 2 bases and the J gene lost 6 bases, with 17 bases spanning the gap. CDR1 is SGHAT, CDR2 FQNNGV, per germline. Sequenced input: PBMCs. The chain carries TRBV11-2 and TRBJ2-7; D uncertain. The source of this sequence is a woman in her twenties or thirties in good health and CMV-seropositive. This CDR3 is CASSLRGVLFGEQYF. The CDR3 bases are TGTGCCAGCAGCTTACGTGGAGTTTTGTTCGGCGAGCAGTACTTC.